The 10 T cell receptor beta chains reported below all come from one sample, sequenced in a study of cytomegalovirus exposure and HLA in healthy donors. In the PCR, 60 Vbeta and 13 Jbeta primers were used. Produced via immunoSEQ multiplex PCR; TCRdb's table is partial and in-frame only. Of under 200,000 clones listed, around 77% are singletons. The sequencing input was PBMCs. Receptors were obtained from a man between 60 and 75 years old in good health and CMV-seronegative.

The chain employs TRBV2 and TRBJ2-3; D might be TRBD1 (6 bases). The germline CDR1 and CDR2 sequences are SNHLY and FYNNEI. CDR3 length equals 14 residues. V was trimmed by 6 bases and J by 1 base, leaving 11 bases between them. The DNA for the CDR3 is TGTGCCAGCAGAGGGGGTTCGGGCACAGATACGCAGTATTTT. Protein sequence: CASRGGSGTDTQYF.

The chain combines TRBV28 with TRBJ2-4; TRBD2 agrees at 7 bases. Germline V gene sequence: CDR1 MDHEN, CDR2 SYDVKM. The V segment lost 6 bases and the J segment 9 bases; nucleotides outside the gene matches: 11. CDR3 length equals 14 residues. This CDR3 is CASRPSGDFGIQYF. DNA of the CDR3: TGTGCCAGCAGACCTAGCGGAGATTTTGGCATTCAGTACTTC.

V is TRBV10-2 and J is TRBJ2-4, with 8 bases identical to TRBD1. V lost 7 bases, J lost 6 bases, and 5 bases stayed unmatched. Germline V gene data show CDR1 as WSHSY and CDR2 as SAAADI. This CDR3 is 13 amino acids long. The CDR3 loop is CASNGGTGNIQYF. The CDR3 DNA reads TGCGCCAGCAATGGCGGGACAGGAAACATTCAGTACTTC.

As for this clone: One end of the junction is discordant with germline, which a read error may explain. The chain is built from TRBV5-4 and TRBJ1-2, with D maybe TRBD1 (5 bases). Looked up from germline, CDR1 is SGHNT and CDR2 is YYREEE (reference sequence). There are 15 residues in the CDR3. CDR3 region: CASSLDGGLDYGYPF. CDR3 sequence (DNA): TGTGCCAGCAGCTTGGATGGGGGTTTGGACTATGGCTACCCCTTC.

This chain joins TRBV5-5 and TRBJ1-5, with a possible D match to TRBD1 (5 bases). The V gene's germline CDR1 is SGHKS and CDR2 YYEKEE (reference sequence). The CDR3 runs to 16 residues. V lost 2 bases to trimming and J lost 7 bases, with 19 bases between them. The CDR3 DNA is TGTGCCAGCAGCTTTTCGGGGGGAAACCGTGGGCAGCCCCAGCATTTT. Protein: CASSFSGGNRGQPQHF.

The CDR3 is CASSGETSGPYEQYF. The CDR3 DNA follows: TGTGCCAGCAGCGGAGAGACTAGCGGCCCCTACGAGCAGTACTTC. This chain links TRBV7-9 with TRBJ2-7, with 9 bases fitting TRBD2. Losses at the gene ends were 5 bases for V and 2 bases for J; bases not matched to a gene: 7. The CDR3 length is 15 residues. Germline lookup yields CDR1 SEHNR and CDR2 FQNEAQ (reference sequence).

The chain has TRBV5-1 and TRBJ2-3, with 10 positions matching TRBD2. The CDR3 extends over 16 amino acids. Germline V lookup: CDR1 SGHRS, CDR2 YFSETQ. Trimming removed 1 base from V and 1 base from J; junction bases left unmatched: 3. The CDR3 nucleotides are TGCGCCAGCAGCTTGTCAGCGGGGGGGCGCACAGATACGCAGTATTTT. This encodes CASSLSAGGRTDTQYF.

The gene calls are TRBV4-1 and TRBJ2-3, with D possibly being TRBD2 (6 bases). The CDR3 totals 13 residues. Trimming removed 4 bases from V and 11 bases from J, with 16 bases in between. The germline CDR1 and CDR2 sequences are MGHRA and YSYEKL. The CDR3 here is CASSRRREAGQYF. Written as DNA, the CDR3 is TGCGCCAGCAGCCGCAGAAGGGAGGCTGGGCAGTATTTT.

The CDR3 bases are TGTGCCAGCAGCTCAACCCCCCTACCCTACAATGAGCAGTTCTTC. Its translation: CASSSTPLPYNEQFF. The J gene is TRBJ2-1, the V gene TRBV7-3; D gene unclear. The length of the CDR3 is 15 residues. Germline assignment: CDR1 SGHTA and CDR2 FQGTGA. Trimming pared 4 bases from V and 2 bases from J, leaving 12 bases between. Full variable domain (missing parts from reference TRBV7-3 and TRBJ2-1): GAGVSQTPSNKVTEKGKYVELRCDPISGHTALYWYRQSLGQGPEFLIYFQGTGAADDSGLPNDRFFAVRPEGSVSTLKIQRTERGDSAVYLCASSSTPLPYNEQFFGPGTRLTVL.

This chain links TRBV28 with TRBJ2-1; 7 bases align to TRBD2. The CDR3 spans 14 residues. Germline CDR1 and CDR2: MDHEN and SYDVKM. The junction had 5 bases not matched to a gene; V was cut back by 2 bases and J by 7 bases. The CDR3 protein is CASSLAGVRNEQFF. The CDR3 nucleotides read TGTGCCAGCAGTTTAGCGGGAGTAAGGAATGAGCAGTTCTTC.